One sample yielded the 23 T cell receptor beta chains listed below, sequenced in a study of Graves' ophthalmopathy and Graves' hyperthyroidism. Researchers took RNA transcripts and amplified TCR beta CDR3 regions from them. HTBI primers were employed in first-round RT-PCR, then a second-round multiplex PCR followed. From the multiplex PCR reads, TCRdb called clonotypes with MiXCR, one entry per CDR3 protein. Of fewer than 600,000 distinct CDR3 sequences listed, 14% were seen once; the top ten hold roughly 9.8%. Sequenced input: blood. These receptors originate from a woman aged 25 to 39 with Graves' ophthalmopathy.

Ten or more counts support this clonotype. CDR3 in amino acids: CASSFGVSGTEAFF. For the CDR3, the DNA is TGTGCCAGCAGCTTCGGAGTAAGCGGCACTGAAGCTTTCTTT. This chain joins TRBV12-3 or TRBV12-4 and TRBJ1-1, with D uncertain. This CDR3 spans 14 amino acids. Trimming shortened V by 6 bases and J by 4 bases, and 15 bases separated the two germline ends.

This clonotype was found many times. This rearrangement joins TRBV12-5 to TRBJ2-7, with 10 bases aligning to TRBD2. V was clipped by 0 bases and J by 2 bases; unmatched bases: 1. Germline V gene sequence: CDR1 LGHNT, CDR2 FRNRAP. This CDR3 spans 15 amino acids. This CDR3 reads CASGLVAGGAYEQYF. As DNA, the CDR3 is TGTGCTAGTGGTTTGGTAGCGGGGGGGGCCTACGAGCAGTACTTC.

This clonotype appeared many times. This chain links TRBV15 with TRBJ1-1; the D gene is possibly TRBD1 (6 bases). Trimming left V 1 base short and J 4 bases short, with 13 bases between. The CDR3 runs to 15 residues. Germline CDR1 is LNHNV and CDR2 is YYDKDF (reference sequence). The CDR3 bases are TGTGCCACCAGCAGAGGCGGGGGGGGCTCCACTGAAGCTTTCTTT. Amino acid sequence: CATSRGGGGSTEAFF.

This clonotype occurred many times. This rearrangement joins TRBV12-3 or TRBV12-4 to TRBJ2-7; a weak D match, TRBD2 (6 bases). The CDR3 is 17 residues long. Trimming removed 1 base from V and 4 bases from J, with 20 bases in between. CDR3 sequence (DNA): TGTGCCAGCAGTTTAGGGGGTTGGGGGGATAGTGTTTACGAGCAGTACTTC. Its protein product is CASSLGGWGDSVYEQYF.

This clonotype came up many times. The chain recombines TRBV5-6 with TRBJ1-1; D might be TRBD1 (5 bases). CDR1 and CDR2 (germline): SGHDT, YYEEEE. This CDR3 is built from 14 residues. Trimming left V 2 bases short and J 1 base short, with 9 bases between. The CDR3 coding sequence is TGTGCCAGCAGCTTAAGGGGACCGAACACTGAAGCTTTCTTT. Its translation: CASSLRGPNTEAFF.

This clonotype has at least ten counts. The chain is built from TRBV11-2 and TRBJ2-6; D is unclear. The CDR3 sequence is 18 residues long. Germline V lookup: CDR1 SGHAT, CDR2 FQNNGV. V lost 6 bases and J 7 bases, leaving 25 bases between the germline ends. The DNA of the CDR3 is TGTGCCAGCAGGAAGCTTACTATCGTACGCGTTGGCGCCAACGTCCTGACTTTC. It yields the protein CASRKLTIVRVGANVLTF. Supplemented by reference TRBV11-2 and TRBJ2-6, the full variable domain reads EAGVAQSPRYKIIEKRQSVAFWCNPISGHATLYWYQQILGQGPKLLIQFQNNGVVDDSQLPKDRFSAERLKGVDSTLKIQPAKLEDSAVYLCASRKLTIVRVGANVLTFGAGSRLTVL.

There are many counts of this clonotype. V usage is TRBV28 and J usage is TRBJ1-5; 8 nucleotides match TRBD1. The CDR3 totals 14 residues. CDR1 is MDHEN and CDR2 is SYDVKM in the germline V gene. With 5 bases clipped from V and 7 bases from J, the junction kept 7 bases outside the gene matches. The CDR3 spells CASSRQGRRQPQHF. CDR3 coding DNA: TGTGCCAGCAGTCGACAGGGGCGAAGGCAGCCCCAGCATTTT.

This clonotype was counted many times. The chain is built from TRBV12-3 or TRBV12-4 and TRBJ1-5, with 10 nucleotides matching TRBD1. CDR3 length: 15 residues. The V gene end was trimmed by 5 bases and the J gene end by 6 bases; junction bases not matched to a gene: 7. CDR3: CASSVLTGGGQPQHF. For the CDR3, the DNA is TGTGCCAGCAGTGTCCTGACAGGGGGCGGTCAGCCCCAGCATTTT.

This clonotype was recorded a few times. The CDR3 DNA reads as TGTGCCTGGAGTGTATTGGCGGGGGTTGGGCAGTACTTC. This codes for CAWSVLAGVGQYF. The chain has TRBV30 and TRBJ2-7; 7 bases match TRBD2. Per the germline V gene, CDR1 is GTSNPN and CDR2 is SVGIG (reference sequence). V was pared by 0 bases and J by 9 bases, with 8 bases of the junction left unmatched. The CDR3 has 13 residues.

This clonotype has at least ten counts. The rearrangement uses TRBV28 and TRBJ1-2, with 12 bases fitting TRBD1. CDR1 MDHEN and CDR2 SYDVKM come from the germline V gene. The CDR3 totals 16 residues. V gave up 4 bases and J gave up 8 bases; unmatched junction bases: 11. The CDR3 sequence: CASSSEPGQGAGGYTF. CDR3 coding DNA: TGTGCCAGCAGTTCTGAACCGGGACAGGGGGCTGGCGGCTACACCTTC.

This clonotype has ten or more counts. The chain couples TRBV30 to TRBJ1-1; TRBD1 matches 9 bases. The trim removed 2 bases at V and 6 bases at J, leaving 7 bases unmatched. The CDR3 covers 14 residues. Germline V gene sequence: CDR1 GTSNPN, CDR2 SVGIG (reference sequence). The CDR3 is CAWSRGQGLPEAFF. The CDR3 nucleotides are TGTGCCTGGAGTCGAGGACAGGGGCTCCCTGAAGCTTTCTTT.

The chain employs TRBV6-5 and TRBJ1-6; 8 nucleotides align to TRBD1. The V gene end was trimmed by 0 bases and the J gene end by 10 bases; junction bases not matched to a gene: 5. This CDR3 spans 15 amino acids. Germline V lookup: CDR1 MNHEY, CDR2 SVGAGI. The CDR3: CASSYSGQGGSPLHF. CDR3 DNA sequence: TGTGCCAGCAGTTACTCCGGACAGGGAGGATCACCCCTCCACTTT.

The table lists this clonotype with many counts. The CDR3 nucleotides are TGTGCCAGCAGTCGGTACGGACTAGCGGGGGTCGACGAGCAGTACTTC. This translates into CASSRYGLAGVDEQYF. The V call is TRBV6-1, the J call TRBJ2-7; TRBD2 aligns across 13 bases. The CDR3 runs 16 residues. Losses at the gene ends were 5 bases for V and 5 bases for J; bases not matched to a gene: 9. Germline-derived CDR1 and CDR2 are MNHNS and SASEGT.

The sample holds many counts of this clonotype. This chain links TRBV12-3 or TRBV12-4 with TRBJ2-2; TRBD1 aligns across 7 bases. The CDR3 covers 14 residues. The V and J ends lost 6 bases and 6 bases, in that order; junction bases with no gene match: 7. The CDR3 nucleotides read TGTGCCAGCAGAAGACAGGGTTTCTCCGGGGAGCTGTTTTTT. It encodes CASRRQGFSGELFF.

This clonotype was found a few times. The V and J genes are TRBV7-9 and TRBJ2-5, with TRBD2 matching over 9 bases. The CDR3 contains 15 residues. CDR1 SEHNR and CDR2 FQNEAQ come from the germline V gene (reference sequence). J was trimmed by 5 bases and V by 1 base; bases with no gene match: 5. CDR3 residues: CASSLVPSGEETQYF. CDR3 in DNA: TGTGCCAGCAGCTTAGTCCCTAGCGGGGAGGAGACCCAGTACTTC.

This clonotype was detected ten times or more. The chain has TRBV29-1 and TRBJ2-5; the match to TRBD1 covers 7 bases. V lost 6 bases and J lost 0; bases outside the gene matches: 4. Germline CDR1 and CDR2: SQVTM and ANQGSEA. The length of the CDR3 is 13 residues. The CDR3 DNA follows: TGCAGCGTCGAGACAGGGAACCAAGAGACCCAGTACTTC. Translation: CSVETGNQETQYF.

This clonotype appeared many times. The chain combines TRBV13 with TRBJ2-2, with D uncertain. The CDR3 runs to 13 residues. CDR1 is PRHDT and CDR2 is FYEKMQ in the germline V gene (reference sequence). The V end was cut by 2 bases, the J end by 3 bases, with 4 bases between. In nucleotides, the CDR3 is TGTGCCAGCAGCTTACGCTACACCGGGGAGCTGTTTTTT. This encodes CASSLRYTGELFF.

This clonotype was seen repeatedly, ten times or more. The V call is TRBV12-3 or TRBV12-4, the J call TRBJ2-5, with 7 positions matching TRBD2. The CDR3 is 16 residues long. The trim removed 0 bases at V and 1 base at J, leaving 5 bases unmatched. The CDR3 here is CASSLAHPGGQETQYF. The CDR3 DNA follows: TGTGCCAGCAGTTTAGCGCATCCGGGAGGCCAAGAGACCCAGTACTTC.

This clonotype was recorded many times. The gene calls are TRBV6-5 and TRBJ1-2; 7 bases line up with TRBD1. The CDR3 loop spans 15 amino acids. J was trimmed by 4 bases and V by 0 bases; bases with no gene match: 5. CDR1 and CDR2 from the germline V gene are MNHEY and SVGAGI. The CDR3 sequence: CASSYSEGATYGYTF. Written as DNA, the CDR3 is TGTGCCAGCAGTTACTCGGAGGGGGCGACCTATGGCTACACCTTC.

The chain recombines TRBV11-2 with TRBJ2-5; 7 positions match TRBD2. CDR1 is SGHAT and CDR2 is FQNNGV in the germline V gene. The CDR3 contains 16 residues. V was pared by 1 base and J by 5 bases, with 10 bases of the junction left unmatched. The CDR3 protein is CASSLVAGEVRETQYF. The CDR3 DNA reads TGTGCCAGCAGCTTAGTGGCGGGGGAGGTGCGGGAGACCCAGTACTTC.

This clonotype was detected ten times or more. This sequence joins TRBV7-2 and TRBJ1-5, with a possible D match to TRBD1 (6 bases). Trimming took 1 base from V and 0 from J, leaving 7 bases between them. The CDR3 is 15 residues long. Per germline, CDR1 SGHTA and CDR2 FQGNSA. For the CDR3, the DNA is TGTGCCAGCAGCTTAGGACAGGTTAGCAATCAGCCCCAGCATTTT. Translating it yields CASSLGQVSNQPQHF.

This clonotype appeared many times. This chain links TRBV6-5 with TRBJ1-1; tentatively, D is TRBD1 (5 bases). Germline V CDR1 and CDR2: MNHEY, SVGAGI. The V end lost 4 bases, the J end lost 7 bases, and 19 bases lay between the germline ends. The CDR3 has 15 amino acids. The CDR3 coding sequence is TGTGCCAGCAGTTCGTTAACATCGTTCGGGGGTGAAGCTTTCTTT. This codes for CASSSLTSFGGEAFF.

This clonotype was seen at least ten times. The rearrangement links TRBV5-6 to TRBJ1-1, with TRBD1 as a possible D gene (6 bases). This CDR3 is built from 16 residues. The germline gives CDR1 SGHDT, CDR2 YYEEEE. V gave up 3 bases and J gave up 6 bases, with 21 bases separating them. CDR3 bases: TGTGCCAGCAGCTGGGGCAACCAGGGGCTAGTGGCTGAAGCTTTCTTT. Amino acids: CASSWGNQGLVAEAFF.